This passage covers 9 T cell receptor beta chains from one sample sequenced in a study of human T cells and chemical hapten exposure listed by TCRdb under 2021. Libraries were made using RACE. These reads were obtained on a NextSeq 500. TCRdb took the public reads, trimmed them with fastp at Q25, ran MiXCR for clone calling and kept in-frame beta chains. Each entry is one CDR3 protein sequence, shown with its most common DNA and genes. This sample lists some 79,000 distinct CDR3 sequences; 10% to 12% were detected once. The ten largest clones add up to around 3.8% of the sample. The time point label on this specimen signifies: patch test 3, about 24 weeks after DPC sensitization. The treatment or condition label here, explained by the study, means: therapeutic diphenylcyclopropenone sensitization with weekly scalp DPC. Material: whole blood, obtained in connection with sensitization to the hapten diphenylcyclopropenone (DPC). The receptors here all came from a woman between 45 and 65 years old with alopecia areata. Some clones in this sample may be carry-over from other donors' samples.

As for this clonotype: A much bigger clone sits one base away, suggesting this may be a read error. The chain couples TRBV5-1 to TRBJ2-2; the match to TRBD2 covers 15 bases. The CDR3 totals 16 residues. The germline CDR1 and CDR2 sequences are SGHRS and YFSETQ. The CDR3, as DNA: TGCGTCAGCGGACTAGCGGGAGGGCCTGCCACCGGGGAGCTTTTTTTT. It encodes CVSGLAGGPATGELFF.

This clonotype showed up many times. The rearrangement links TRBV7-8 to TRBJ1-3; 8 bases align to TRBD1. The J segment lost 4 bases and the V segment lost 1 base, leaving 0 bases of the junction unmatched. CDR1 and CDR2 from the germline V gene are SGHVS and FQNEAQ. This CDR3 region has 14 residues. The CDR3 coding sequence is TGTGCCAGCAGCTTAGGGACAGGGGGAAACACCATATATTTT. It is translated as CASSLGTGGNTIYF.

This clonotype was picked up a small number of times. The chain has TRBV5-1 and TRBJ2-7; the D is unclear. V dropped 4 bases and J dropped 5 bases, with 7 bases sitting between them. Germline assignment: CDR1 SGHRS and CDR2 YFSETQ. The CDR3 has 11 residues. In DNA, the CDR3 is TGCGCCAGCAGCGGTACCCACGAGCAGTACTTC. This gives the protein CASSGTHEQYF.

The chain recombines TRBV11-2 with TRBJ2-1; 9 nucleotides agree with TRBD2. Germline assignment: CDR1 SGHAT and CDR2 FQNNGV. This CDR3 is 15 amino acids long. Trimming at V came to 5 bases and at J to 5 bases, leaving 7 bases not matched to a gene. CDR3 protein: CASSRGGGPNNEQFF. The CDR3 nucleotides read TGTGCCAGCAGCCGCGGGGGGGGGCCGAACAATGAGCAGTTCTTC.

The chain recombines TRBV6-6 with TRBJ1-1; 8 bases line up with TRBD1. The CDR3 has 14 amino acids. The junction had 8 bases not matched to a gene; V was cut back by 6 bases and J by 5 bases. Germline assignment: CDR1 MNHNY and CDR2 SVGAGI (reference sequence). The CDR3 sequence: CASSLQGEGTEAFF. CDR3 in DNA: TGTGCCAGCAGCCTACAGGGGGAAGGGACTGAAGCTTTCTTT.

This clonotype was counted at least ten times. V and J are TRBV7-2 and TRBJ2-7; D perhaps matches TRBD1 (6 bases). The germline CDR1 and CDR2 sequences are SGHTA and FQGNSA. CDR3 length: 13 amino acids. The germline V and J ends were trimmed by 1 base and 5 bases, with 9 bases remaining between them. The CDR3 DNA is TGTGCCAGCAGCTTAGACAGGGACCACGAGCAGTACTTC. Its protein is CASSLDRDHEQYF.

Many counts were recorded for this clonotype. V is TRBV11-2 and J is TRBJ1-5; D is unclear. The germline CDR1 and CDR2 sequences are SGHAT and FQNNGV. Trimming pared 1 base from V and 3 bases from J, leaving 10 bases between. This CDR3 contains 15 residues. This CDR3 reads CASSLGDKNNQPQHF. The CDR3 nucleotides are TGTGCCAGCAGCTTAGGAGACAAGAACAATCAGCCCCAGCATTTT.

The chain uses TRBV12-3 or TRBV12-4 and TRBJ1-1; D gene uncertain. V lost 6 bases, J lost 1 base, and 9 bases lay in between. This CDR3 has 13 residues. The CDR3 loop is CASSRPANTEAFF. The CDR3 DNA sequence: TGTGCCAGCAGCCGTCCTGCGAACACTGAAGCTTTCTTT.

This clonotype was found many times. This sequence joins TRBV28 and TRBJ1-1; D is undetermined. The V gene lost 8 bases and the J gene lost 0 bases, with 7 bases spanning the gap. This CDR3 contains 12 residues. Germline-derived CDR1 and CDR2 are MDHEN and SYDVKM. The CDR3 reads CASRELNTEAFF. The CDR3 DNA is TGTGCCAGCCGCGAGCTGAACACTGAAGCTTTCTTT.